This T cell receptor (beta chain) was retrieved from a study of patients and donors after allogeneic stem cell transplantation. TCRdb re-called the RT-PCR reads through MiXCR, storing one row per CDR3 protein. Of about 160,000 distinct CDR3 sequences in the sample, approximately 37% were seen once. The CDR3 has 20 residues. Trimming stripped 1 base from V and 0 bases from J, with 27 bases between. The germline V gene has CDR1 GTSNPN and CDR2 SVGIG (reference sequence). This chain links TRBV30 with TRBJ1-2, with D possibly TRBD1 on 6 matching bases. Sequenced input: blood, either unsorted or a sorted T cell fraction (not recorded which). The receptor was derived from a human donor who was either an allogeneic HSCT recipient or a stem cell or donor lymphocyte infusion donor (not recorded which). It is not recorded whose cells these are; they may come from a transplant donor. The CDR3 reads CAWSGTYRDLRRVANYGYTF. The CDR3 bases are TGTGCCTGGAGTGGGACCTACAGGGACCTCAGACGGGTAGCTAACTATGGCTACACCTTC.